These 14 T cell receptor beta chains were all obtained from the same sample, sequenced in a study of beta chain features in type 1 diabetes. Findings of the study overall: Type 1 diabetes patients showed a moderate but significant shortening of TCRB CDR3s in all four CD4+ subsets.

The sequenced template was cDNA made from the entire isolated RNA. The data were produced by immunoSEQ multiplex PCR, yet TCRdb's version contains in-frame clones alone and is incomplete. Counted here are roughly 340,000 clones, about 13% occurring once; the ten biggest clones make up 0.015%. These receptors are not linked to any known antigen. The sample consisted of naive CD4+ T cells from blood. These receptors came from a woman aged 18-29 years with type 1 diabetes.

In its sample, this clone was seen a few times. The V call is TRBV5-4, the J call TRBJ2-3; 12 nucleotides match TRBD2. The CDR3 consists of 15 residues. Germline loops: CDR1 SGHNT, CDR2 YYREEE (reference sequence). V was clipped by 3 bases and J by 4 bases; unmatched bases: 3. CDR3 coding DNA: TGTGCCAGCAGCTCGACTAGCGGGAGAGCAGATACGCAGTATTTT. This translates into CASSSTSGRADTQYF.

The chain combines TRBV2 with TRBJ2-3; D is possibly TRBD2 (6 bases). V gave up 3 bases and J gave up 6 bases, with 10 bases separating them. The CDR3 is made up of 13 amino acids. In germline, CDR1 is SNHLY, CDR2 FYNNEI. CDR3 bases: TGTGCCAGCAGTGAGTCCCTAGCGGATACGCAGTATTTT. Translation: CASSESLADTQYF.

The J gene is TRBJ2-1, the V gene TRBV15; 10 bases are a match to TRBD1. The CDR3 sequence is 15 residues long. The junction had 4 bases not matched to a gene; V was cut back by 2 bases and J by 6 bases. CDR1 and CDR2 (germline): LNHNV, YYDKDF (reference sequence). CDR3 residues: CATSRTGTGVNEQFF. The CDR3 DNA sequence: TGTGCCACCAGCAGAACCGGGACAGGGGTCAATGAGCAGTTCTTC. The full variable domain, in which reference TRBV15 and TRBJ2-1 provide the parts outside the CDR3, is DAMVIQNPRYQVTQFGKPVTLSCSQTLNHNVMYWYQQKSSQAPKLLFHYYDKDFNNEADTPDNFQSRRPNTSFCFLDIRSPGLGDTAMYLCATSRTGTGVNEQFFGPGTRLTVL.

The chain employs TRBV30 and TRBJ1-2, with D possibly being TRBD1 (6 bases). CDR3 length: 13 amino acids. V shed 5 bases and J shed 4 bases, with 14 bases lying between them. In germline, CDR1 is GTSNPN, CDR2 SVGIG (reference sequence). The CDR3 bases are TGTGCCTGGCTTGGACAGCCTGTCTATGGCTACACCTTC. It translates to CAWLGQPVYGYTF. Filled out from reference TRBV30 and TRBJ1-2, the complete variable domain reads SQTIHQWPATLVQPVGSPLSLECTVEGTSNPNLYWYRQAAGRGLQLLFYSVGIGQISSEVPQNLSASRPQDRQFILSSKKLLLSDSGFYLCAWLGQPVYGYTFGSGTRLTVV.

The chain recombines TRBV30 with TRBJ2-3; 13 bases line up with TRBD2. Looked up from germline, CDR1 is GTSNPN and CDR2 is SVGIG (reference sequence). V gave up 2 bases and J gave up 6 bases; unmatched junction bases: 5. The CDR3 runs 15 residues. The CDR3 sequence is CAWSRLAGGFDTQYF. CDR3 DNA sequence: TGTGCCTGGAGTAGACTAGCGGGAGGATTTGATACGCAGTATTTT.

This chain joins TRBV7-2 and TRBJ2-1; 8 bases fit TRBD2. This CDR3 spans 16 amino acids. The V gene end was trimmed by 1 base and the J gene end by 9 bases; junction bases not matched to a gene: 11. The germline gives CDR1 SGHTA, CDR2 FQGNSA. CDR3 nucleotides: TGTGCCAGCAGCTTAGAGGCCCCGGGACTAGGGGGTGAGCAGTTCTTC. It specifies CASSLEAPGLGGEQFF. The variable domain in full, with the rest retrieved from reference TRBV7-2 and TRBJ2-1, is GAGVSQSPSNKVTEKGKDVELRCDPISGHTALYWYRQSLGQGLEFLIYFQGNSAPDKSGLPSDRFSAERTGGSVSTLTIQRTQQEDSAVYLCASSLEAPGLGGEQFFGPGTRLTVL.

The V call is TRBV28, the J call TRBJ2-7; D gene unclear. The CDR3 runs to 12 residues. Germline lookup yields CDR1 MDHEN and CDR2 SYDVKM. V shed 2 bases and J shed 6 bases, with 8 bases lying between them. The CDR3 reads CASSLAGSEQYF. CDR3 DNA: TGTGCCAGCAGTTTAGCCGGTAGCGAGCAGTACTTC.

This clone turned up a few times. The chain joins TRBV20-1 to TRBJ1-2, with D hard to call. The CDR3 is made up of 11 amino acids. The germline V gene has CDR1 DFQATT and CDR2 SNEGSKA (reference sequence). V gave up 3 bases and J gave up 7 bases, with 9 bases separating them. In DNA, the CDR3 is TGCAGTGCTAGTTCGGGTGGTGGCTACACCTTC. Its translation: CSASSGGGYTF.

This chain uses TRBV13 with TRBJ2-7; TRBD2 might be the D (5 bases). The CDR3 covers 13 residues. Looked up from germline, CDR1 is PRHDT and CDR2 is FYEKMQ (reference sequence). Trimming shortened V by 5 bases and J by 3 bases, and 11 bases separated the two germline ends. CDR3 loop: CASSPRGYYEQYF. As DNA, the CDR3 is TGTGCCAGCAGCCCGCGAGGGTACTACGAGCAGTACTTC.

The chain carries TRBV11-2 and TRBJ2-5, with 10 nucleotides matching TRBD2. V shed 1 base, J shed 0 bases, and the junction held 8 bases outside the gene matches. There are 18 residues in the CDR3. Germline V lookup: CDR1 SGHAT, CDR2 FQNNGV. This chain's CDR3 is CASSLVGVSGRYQETQYF. In nucleotides, the CDR3 is TGTGCCAGCAGCTTAGTCGGGGTTAGCGGGAGGTACCAAGAGACCCAGTACTTC.

The chain carries TRBV30 and TRBJ2-7; TRBD1 might be the D (6 bases). The length of the CDR3 is 12 residues. V shed 3 bases and J shed 6 bases, with 12 bases lying between them. Germline lookup yields CDR1 GTSNPN and CDR2 SVGIG (reference sequence). The CDR3 protein is CAWSPTGTEQYF. For the CDR3, the DNA is TGTGCCTGGAGCCCTACAGGGACCGAGCAGTACTTC.

CDR3 protein: CASTGAEAGGPDEQYF. The CDR3 DNA reads TGTGCCAGCACCGGGGCCGAAGCGGGAGGGCCAGACGAGCAGTACTTC. The chain combines TRBV28 with TRBJ2-7; the match to TRBD2 covers 10 bases. With V trimmed by 7 bases and J by 5 bases, 14 bases remained unmatched. The CDR3 contains 16 residues. In germline, CDR1 is MDHEN, CDR2 SYDVKM. The full variable domain, its missing parts supplied by reference TRBV28 and TRBJ2-7, is DVKVTQSSRYLVKRTGEKVFLECVQDMDHENMFWYRQDPGLGLRLIYFSYDVKMKEKGDIPEGYSVSREKKERFSLILESASTNQTSMYLCASTGAEAGGPDEQYFGPGTRLTVT.

This clone came up many times. The gene calls are TRBV7-9 and TRBJ2-7; TRBD2 aligns across 7 bases. V shed 1 base and J 0 bases; nucleotides not matched to a gene: 6. Germline V gene sequence: CDR1 SEHNR, CDR2 FQNEAQ (reference sequence). The CDR3 sequence is 16 residues long. This chain's CDR3 is CASSLDGAGNSYEQYF. The CDR3 DNA sequence: TGTGCCAGCAGCTTAGATGGAGCGGGGAACTCCTACGAGCAGTACTTC.

This clone turned up a few times. The rearrangement joins TRBV7-8 to TRBJ2-1; 12 positions match TRBD2. Per the germline V gene, CDR1 is SGHVS and CDR2 is FQNEAQ. This CDR3 region has 19 residues. V dropped 4 bases and J dropped 7; count of bases not matched to a gene: 17. CDR3 nucleotides: TGTGCCAGCAGCTGGGGTTGGATCGGAGCTAGCGGGAGGGGGAATGAGCAGTTCTTC. Protein sequence: CASSWGWIGASGRGNEQFF.